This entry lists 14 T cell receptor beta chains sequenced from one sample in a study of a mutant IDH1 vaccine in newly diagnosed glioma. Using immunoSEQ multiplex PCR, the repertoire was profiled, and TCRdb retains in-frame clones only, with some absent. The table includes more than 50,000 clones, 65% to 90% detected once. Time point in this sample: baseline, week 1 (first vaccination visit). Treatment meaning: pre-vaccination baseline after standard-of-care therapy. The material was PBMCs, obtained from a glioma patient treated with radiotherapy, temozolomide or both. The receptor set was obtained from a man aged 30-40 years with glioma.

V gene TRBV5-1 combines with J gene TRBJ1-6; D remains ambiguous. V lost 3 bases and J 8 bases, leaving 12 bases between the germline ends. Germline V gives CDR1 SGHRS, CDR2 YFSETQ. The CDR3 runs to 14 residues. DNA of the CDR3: TGCGCCAGCAGCTCCGAAGTGGGGTATTCACCCCTCCACTTT. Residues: CASSSEVGYSPLHF.

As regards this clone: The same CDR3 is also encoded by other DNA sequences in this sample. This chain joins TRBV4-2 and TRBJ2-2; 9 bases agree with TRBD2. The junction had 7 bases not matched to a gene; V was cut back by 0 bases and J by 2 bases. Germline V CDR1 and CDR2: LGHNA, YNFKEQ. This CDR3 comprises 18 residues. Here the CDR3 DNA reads TGTGCCAGCAGCCAAGATGGGGCGGGAGGGCCTAACACCGGGGAGCTGTTTTTT. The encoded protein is CASSQDGAGGPNTGELFF.

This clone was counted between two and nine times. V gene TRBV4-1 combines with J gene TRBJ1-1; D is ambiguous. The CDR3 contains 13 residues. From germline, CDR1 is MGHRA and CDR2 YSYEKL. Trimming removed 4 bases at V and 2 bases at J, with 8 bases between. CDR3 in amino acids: CASSPVRNTEAFF. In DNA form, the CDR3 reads TGCGCCAGCAGCCCCGTCCGAAACACTGAAGCTTTCTTT.

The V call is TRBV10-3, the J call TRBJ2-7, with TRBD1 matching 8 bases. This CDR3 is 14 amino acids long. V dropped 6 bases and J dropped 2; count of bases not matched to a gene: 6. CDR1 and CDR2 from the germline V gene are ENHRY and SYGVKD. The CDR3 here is CAIRPGTGAYEQYF. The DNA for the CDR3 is TGTGCCATCAGGCCCGGGACAGGAGCCTACGAGCAGTACTTC.

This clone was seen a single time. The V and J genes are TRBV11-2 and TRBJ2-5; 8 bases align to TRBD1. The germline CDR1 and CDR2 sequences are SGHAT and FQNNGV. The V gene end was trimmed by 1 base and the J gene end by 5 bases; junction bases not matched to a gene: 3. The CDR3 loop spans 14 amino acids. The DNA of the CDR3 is TGTGCCAGCAGCTTAGGGACAGGGTTGGAGACCCAGTACTTC. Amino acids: CASSLGTGLETQYF. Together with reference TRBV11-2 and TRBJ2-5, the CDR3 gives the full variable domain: EAGVAQSPRYKIIEKRQSVAFWCNPISGHATLYWYQQILGQGPKLLIQFQNNGVVDDSQLPKDRFSAERLKGVDSTLKIQPAKLEDSAVYLCASSLGTGLETQYFGPGTRLLVL.

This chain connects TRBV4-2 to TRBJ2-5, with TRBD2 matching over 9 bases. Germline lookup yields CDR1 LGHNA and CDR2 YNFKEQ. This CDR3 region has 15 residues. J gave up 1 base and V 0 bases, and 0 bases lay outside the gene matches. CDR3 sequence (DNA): TGTGCCAGCAGCCAAGAGCGGGGGGGCCAAGAGACCCAGTACTTC. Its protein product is CASSQERGGQETQYF.

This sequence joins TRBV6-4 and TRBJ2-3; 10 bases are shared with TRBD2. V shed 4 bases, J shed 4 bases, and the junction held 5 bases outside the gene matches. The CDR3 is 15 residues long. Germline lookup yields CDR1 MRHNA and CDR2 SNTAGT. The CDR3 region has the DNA TGTGCCAGCAGTGCCGGGACTAGCGAGGCAGATACGCAGTATTTT. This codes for CASSAGTSEADTQYF.

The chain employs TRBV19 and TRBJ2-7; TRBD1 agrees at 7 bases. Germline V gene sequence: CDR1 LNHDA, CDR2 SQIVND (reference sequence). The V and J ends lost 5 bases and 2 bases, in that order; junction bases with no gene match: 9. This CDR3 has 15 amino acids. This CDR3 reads CASSPSTGAAYEQYF. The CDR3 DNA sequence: TGTGCCAGTAGTCCATCTACAGGGGCGGCCTACGAGCAGTACTTC.

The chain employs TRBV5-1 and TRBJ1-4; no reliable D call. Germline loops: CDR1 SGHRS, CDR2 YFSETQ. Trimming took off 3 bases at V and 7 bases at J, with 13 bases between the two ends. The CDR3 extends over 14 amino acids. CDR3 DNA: TGCGCCAGCAGCTCTACAGCCCGTGGTGAAAAACTGTTTTTT. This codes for CASSSTARGEKLFF.

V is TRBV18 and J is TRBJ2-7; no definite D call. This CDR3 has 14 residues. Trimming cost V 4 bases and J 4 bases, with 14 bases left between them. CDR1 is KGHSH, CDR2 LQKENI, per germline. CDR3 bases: TGTGCCAGCTCACAGGGCCTGAGACTTTACGAGCAGTACTTC. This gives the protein CASSQGLRLYEQYF.

CDR3 sequence (DNA): TGTGCCATCAGTGAGCCGGGACTGAGCACCGGGGAGCTGTTTTTT. As protein: CAISEPGLSTGELFF. V and J are TRBV10-3 and TRBJ2-2, with D possibly being TRBD2 (6 bases). V lost 2 bases and J 4 bases, leaving 11 bases between the germline ends. This CDR3 spans 15 amino acids. Germline assignment: CDR1 ENHRY and CDR2 SYGVKD.

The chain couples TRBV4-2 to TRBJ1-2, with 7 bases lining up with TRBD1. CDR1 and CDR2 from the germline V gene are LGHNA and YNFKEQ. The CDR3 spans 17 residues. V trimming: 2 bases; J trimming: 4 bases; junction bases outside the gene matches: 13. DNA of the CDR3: TGTGCCAGCAGCCAACCGGTAGGGGGCGGGTATATCTATGGCTACACCTTC. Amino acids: CASSQPVGGGYIYGYTF.

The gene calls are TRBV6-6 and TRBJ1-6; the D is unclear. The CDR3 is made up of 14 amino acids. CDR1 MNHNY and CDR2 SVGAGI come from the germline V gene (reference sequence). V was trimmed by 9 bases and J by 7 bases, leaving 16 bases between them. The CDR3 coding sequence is TGTGCCAGTACTTTGGGATTAGGGAATTCACCCCTCCACTTT. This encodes CASTLGLGNSPLHF.

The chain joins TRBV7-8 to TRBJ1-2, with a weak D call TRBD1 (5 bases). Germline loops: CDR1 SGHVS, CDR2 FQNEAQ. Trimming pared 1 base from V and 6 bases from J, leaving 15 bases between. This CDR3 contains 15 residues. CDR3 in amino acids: CASSLVRTPGHGYTF. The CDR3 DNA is TGTGCCAGCAGCTTAGTAAGGACGCCGGGGCATGGCTACACCTTC.